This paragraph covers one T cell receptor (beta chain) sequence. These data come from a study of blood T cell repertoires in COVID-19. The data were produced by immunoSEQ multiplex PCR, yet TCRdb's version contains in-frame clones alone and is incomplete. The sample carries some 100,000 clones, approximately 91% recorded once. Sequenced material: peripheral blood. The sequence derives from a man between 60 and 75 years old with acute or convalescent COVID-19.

This CDR3 is CATSRDSRGTTDTQYF. The CDR3 bases are TGTGCCACCAGCAGAGATTCTCGGGGGACGACAGATACGCAGTATTTT. The V gene is TRBV15, the J gene TRBJ2-3; perhaps TRBD2 as D (6 bases). V was pared by 0 bases and J by 3 bases, with 13 bases between. The CDR3 sequence is 16 residues long. CDR1 and CDR2 (germline): LNHNV, YYDKDF (reference sequence).